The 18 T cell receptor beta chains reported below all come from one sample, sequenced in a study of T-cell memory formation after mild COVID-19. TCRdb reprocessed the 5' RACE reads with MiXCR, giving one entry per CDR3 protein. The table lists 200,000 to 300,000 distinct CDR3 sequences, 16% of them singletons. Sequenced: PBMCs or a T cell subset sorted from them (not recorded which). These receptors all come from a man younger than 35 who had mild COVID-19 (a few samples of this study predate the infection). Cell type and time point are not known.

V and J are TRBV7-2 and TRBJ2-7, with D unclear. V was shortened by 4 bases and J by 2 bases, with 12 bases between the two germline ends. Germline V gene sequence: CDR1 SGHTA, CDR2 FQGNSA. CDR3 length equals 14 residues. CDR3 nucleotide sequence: TGTGCCAGCAGCTCGTATCTAAGGACCTACGAGCAGTACGTC. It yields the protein CASSSYLRTYEQYV.

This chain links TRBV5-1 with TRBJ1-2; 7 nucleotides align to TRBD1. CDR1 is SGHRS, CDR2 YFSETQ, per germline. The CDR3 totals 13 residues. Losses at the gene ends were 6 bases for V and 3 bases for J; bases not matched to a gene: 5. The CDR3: CASTPGTDYGYTF. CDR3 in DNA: TGCGCCAGCACCCCCGGGACAGACTATGGCTACACCTTC.

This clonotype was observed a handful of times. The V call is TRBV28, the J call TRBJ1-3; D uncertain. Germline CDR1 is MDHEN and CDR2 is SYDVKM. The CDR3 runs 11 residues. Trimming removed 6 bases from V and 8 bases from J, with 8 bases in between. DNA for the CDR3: TGTGCCAGCAGGGCCCTAGACACCATATATTTT. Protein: CASRALDTIYF.

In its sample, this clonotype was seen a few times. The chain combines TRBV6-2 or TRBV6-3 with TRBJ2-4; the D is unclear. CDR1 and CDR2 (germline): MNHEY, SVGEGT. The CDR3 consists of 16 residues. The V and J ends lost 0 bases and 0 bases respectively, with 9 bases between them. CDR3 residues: CASSYSRTEAKNIQYF. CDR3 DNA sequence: TGTGCCAGCAGTTACTCCAGGACGGAAGCCAAAAACATTCAGTACTTC.

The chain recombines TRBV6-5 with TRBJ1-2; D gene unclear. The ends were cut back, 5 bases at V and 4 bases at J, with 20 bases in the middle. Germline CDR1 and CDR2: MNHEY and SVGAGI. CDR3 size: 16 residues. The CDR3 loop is CASSGENPNLGYGYTF. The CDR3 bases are TGTGCCAGCAGTGGGGAGAACCCCAATCTAGGCTATGGCTACACCTTC.

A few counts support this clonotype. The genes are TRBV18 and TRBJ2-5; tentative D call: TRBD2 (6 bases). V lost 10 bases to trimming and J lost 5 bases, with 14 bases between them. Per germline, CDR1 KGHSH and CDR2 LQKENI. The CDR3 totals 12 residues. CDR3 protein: CATSPGVETQYF. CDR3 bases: TGTGCCACCTCCCCGGGAGTGGAGACCCAGTACTTC.

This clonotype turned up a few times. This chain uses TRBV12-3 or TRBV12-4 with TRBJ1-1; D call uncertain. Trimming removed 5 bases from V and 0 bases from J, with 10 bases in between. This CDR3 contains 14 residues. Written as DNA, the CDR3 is TGTGCCAGCAGTCGCGAGGTGATGAACACTGAAGCTTTCTTT. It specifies CASSREVMNTEAFF.

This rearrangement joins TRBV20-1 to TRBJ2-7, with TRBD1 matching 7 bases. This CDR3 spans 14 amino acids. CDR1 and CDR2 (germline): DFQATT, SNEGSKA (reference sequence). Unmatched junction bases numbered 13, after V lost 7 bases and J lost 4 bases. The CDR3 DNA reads TGCAGTGTCATTCCTCCCAGGGGGTCATACGAGCAGTACTTC. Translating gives CSVIPPRGSYEQYF.

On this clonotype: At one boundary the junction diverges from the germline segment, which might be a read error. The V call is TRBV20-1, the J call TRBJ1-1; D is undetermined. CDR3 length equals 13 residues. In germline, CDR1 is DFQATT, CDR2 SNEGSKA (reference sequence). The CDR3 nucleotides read TGCAGCGCTAGGGCAGAATTGAACACTGAAGCTTTCTTT. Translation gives CSARAELNTEAFF.

The CDR3 protein is CSAIWQYGYTF. CDR3 nucleotides: TGCAGTGCTATTTGGCAGTATGGCTACACCTTC. The gene calls are TRBV20-1 and TRBJ1-2; D is uncertain. Germline loops: CDR1 DFQATT, CDR2 SNEGSKA (reference sequence). Trimming stripped 4 bases from V and 5 bases from J, with 8 bases between. This CDR3 contains 11 residues.

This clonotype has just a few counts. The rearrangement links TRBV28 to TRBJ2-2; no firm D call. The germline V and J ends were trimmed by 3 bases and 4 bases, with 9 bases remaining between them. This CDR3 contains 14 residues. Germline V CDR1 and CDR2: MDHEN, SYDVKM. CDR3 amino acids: CASSFGQVTGELFF. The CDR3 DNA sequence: TGTGCCAGCAGTTTTGGCCAGGTCACCGGGGAGCTGTTTTTT.

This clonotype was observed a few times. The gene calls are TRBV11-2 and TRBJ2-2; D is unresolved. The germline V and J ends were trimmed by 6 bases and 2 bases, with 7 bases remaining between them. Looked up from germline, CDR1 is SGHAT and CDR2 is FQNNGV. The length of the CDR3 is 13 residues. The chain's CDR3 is CASRALNTGELFF. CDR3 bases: TGTGCCAGCAGGGCTTTAAACACCGGGGAGCTGTTTTTT.

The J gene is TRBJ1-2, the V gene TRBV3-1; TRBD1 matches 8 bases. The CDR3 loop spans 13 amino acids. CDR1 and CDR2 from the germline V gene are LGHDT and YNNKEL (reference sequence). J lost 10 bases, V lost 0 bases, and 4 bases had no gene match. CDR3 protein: CASSQDQDRDYTF. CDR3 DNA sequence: TGTGCCAGCAGCCAAGATCAGGACAGGGACTACACCTTC.

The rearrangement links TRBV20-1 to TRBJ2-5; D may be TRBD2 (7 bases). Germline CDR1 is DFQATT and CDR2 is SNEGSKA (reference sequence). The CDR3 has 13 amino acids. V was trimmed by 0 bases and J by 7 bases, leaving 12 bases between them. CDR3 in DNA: TGCAGTGCTAGAGAACCTAGGGGGGGGACCCAGTACTTC. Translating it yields CSAREPRGGTQYF.

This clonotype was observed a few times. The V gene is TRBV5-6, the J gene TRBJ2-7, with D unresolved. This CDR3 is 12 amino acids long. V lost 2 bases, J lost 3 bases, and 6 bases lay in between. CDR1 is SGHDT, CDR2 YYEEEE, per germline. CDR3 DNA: TGTGCCAGCAGCTTCCTTGGCTACGAGCAGTACGTC. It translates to CASSFLGYEQYV.

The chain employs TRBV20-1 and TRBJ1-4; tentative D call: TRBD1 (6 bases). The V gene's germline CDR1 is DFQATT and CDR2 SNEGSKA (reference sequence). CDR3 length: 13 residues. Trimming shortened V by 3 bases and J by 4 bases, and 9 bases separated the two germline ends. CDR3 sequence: CSARDSYNEKLFF. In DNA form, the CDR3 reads TGCAGTGCTAGGGACAGTTATAATGAAAAACTGTTTTTT.

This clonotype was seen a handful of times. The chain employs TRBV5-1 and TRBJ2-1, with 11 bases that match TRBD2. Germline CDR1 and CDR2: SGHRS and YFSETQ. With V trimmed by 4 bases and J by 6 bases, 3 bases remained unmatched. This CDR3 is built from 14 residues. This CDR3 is CASSPGTSGNEQFF. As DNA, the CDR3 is TGCGCCAGCAGCCCAGGGACTAGCGGCAATGAGCAGTTCTTC.

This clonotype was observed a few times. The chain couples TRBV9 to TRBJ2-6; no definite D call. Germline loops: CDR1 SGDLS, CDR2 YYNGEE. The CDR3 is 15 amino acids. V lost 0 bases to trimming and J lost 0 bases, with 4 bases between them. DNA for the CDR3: TGTGCCAGCAGCGTAGTCGACTCTGGGGCCAACGTCCTGACTTTC. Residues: CASSVVDSGANVLTF.